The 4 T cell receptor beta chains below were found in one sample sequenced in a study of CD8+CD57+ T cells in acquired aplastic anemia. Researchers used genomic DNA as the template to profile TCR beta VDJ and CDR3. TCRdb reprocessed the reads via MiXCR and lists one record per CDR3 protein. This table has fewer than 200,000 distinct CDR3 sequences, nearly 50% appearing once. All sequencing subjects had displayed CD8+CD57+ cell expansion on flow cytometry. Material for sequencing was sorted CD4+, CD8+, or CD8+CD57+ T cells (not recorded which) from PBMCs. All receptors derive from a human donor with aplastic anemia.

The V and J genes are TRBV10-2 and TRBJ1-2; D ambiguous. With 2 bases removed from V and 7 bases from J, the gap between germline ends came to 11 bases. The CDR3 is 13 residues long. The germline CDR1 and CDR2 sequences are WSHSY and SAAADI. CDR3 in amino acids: CASSEAGNGGYTF. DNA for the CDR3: TGCGCCAGCAGTGAGGCGGGCAATGGTGGCTACACCTTC.

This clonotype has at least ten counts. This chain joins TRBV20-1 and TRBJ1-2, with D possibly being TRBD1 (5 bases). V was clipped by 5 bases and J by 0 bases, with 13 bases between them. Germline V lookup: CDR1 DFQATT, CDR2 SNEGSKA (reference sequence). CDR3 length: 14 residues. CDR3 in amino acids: CSAVVGGTNYGYTF. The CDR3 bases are TGCAGTGCTGTCGTGGGGGGGACTAACTATGGCTACACCTTC.

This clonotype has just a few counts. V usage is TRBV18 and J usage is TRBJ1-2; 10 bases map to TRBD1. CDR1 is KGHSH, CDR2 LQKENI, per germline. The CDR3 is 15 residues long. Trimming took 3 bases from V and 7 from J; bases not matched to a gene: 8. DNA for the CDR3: TGTGCCAGCTCACCGTCCCGGGACAGGGGAACTGGCTACACCTTC. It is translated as CASSPSRDRGTGYTF.

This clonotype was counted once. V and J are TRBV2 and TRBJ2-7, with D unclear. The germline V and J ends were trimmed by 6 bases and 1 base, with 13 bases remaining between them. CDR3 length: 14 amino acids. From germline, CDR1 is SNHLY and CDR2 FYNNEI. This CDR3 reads CASRQQDQSYEQYF. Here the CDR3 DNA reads TGTGCCAGCAGGCAGCAGGACCAATCCTACGAGCAGTACTTC.